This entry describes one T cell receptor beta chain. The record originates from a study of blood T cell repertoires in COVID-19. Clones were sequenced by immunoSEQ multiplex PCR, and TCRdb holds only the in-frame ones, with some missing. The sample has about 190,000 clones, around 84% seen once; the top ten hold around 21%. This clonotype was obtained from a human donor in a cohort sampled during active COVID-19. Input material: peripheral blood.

CDR3 protein: CATMDRVSTDTQYF. The CDR3 bases are TGTGCCACCATGGACAGGGTGAGCACAGATACGCAGTATTTT. The chain has TRBV24-1 and TRBJ2-3; 8 bases match TRBD1. Germline V gene data show CDR1 as KGHDR and CDR2 as SFDVKD. V lost 8 bases, J lost 0 bases, and 3 bases stayed unmatched. The CDR3 sequence is 14 residues long.